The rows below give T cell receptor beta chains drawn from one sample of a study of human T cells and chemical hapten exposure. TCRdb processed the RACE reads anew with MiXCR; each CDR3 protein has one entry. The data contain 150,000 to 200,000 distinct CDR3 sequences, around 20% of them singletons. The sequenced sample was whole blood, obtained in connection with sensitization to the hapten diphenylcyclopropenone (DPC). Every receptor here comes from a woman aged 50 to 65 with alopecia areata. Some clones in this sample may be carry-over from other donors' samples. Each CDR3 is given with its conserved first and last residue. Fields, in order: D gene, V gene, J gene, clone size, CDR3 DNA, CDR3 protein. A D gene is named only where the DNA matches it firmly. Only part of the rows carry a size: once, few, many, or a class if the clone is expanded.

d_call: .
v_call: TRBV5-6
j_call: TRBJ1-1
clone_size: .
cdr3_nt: TGTGCCAGCAGCTTGCTGCGACAGTTAGTCACTGAAGCTTTCTTT
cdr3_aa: CASSLLRQLVTEAFF

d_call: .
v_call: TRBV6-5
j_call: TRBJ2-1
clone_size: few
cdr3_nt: TGTGCCAGCAGTTACGACGGAAGCTCCTACAATGAGCAGTTCTTC
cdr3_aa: CASSYDGSSYNEQFF

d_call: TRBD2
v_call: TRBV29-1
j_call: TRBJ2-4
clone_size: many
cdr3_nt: TGCAGCGTCGGGGGGACCAGCGGGAGTACCAAAAACATTCAGTACTTC
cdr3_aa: CSVGGTSGSTKNIQYF

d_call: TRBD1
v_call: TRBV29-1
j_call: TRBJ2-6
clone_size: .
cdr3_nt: TGCAGCGTTGCCGACAGGGGGACGGGGGCCAACGTCCTGACTTTC
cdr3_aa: CSVADRGTGANVLTF

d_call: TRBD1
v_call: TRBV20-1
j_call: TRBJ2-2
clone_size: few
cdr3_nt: TGCAGTGCTATCTTCCGGGACAGGAGACTAAACCCCGGGGAGCTGTTTTTT
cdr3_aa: CSAIFRDRRLNPGELFF

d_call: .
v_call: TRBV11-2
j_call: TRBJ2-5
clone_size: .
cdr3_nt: TGTGCCAGCAGCCCAAGTGCAAGGCAGTACTTC
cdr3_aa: CASSPSARQYF

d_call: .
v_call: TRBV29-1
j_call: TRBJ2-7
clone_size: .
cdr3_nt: TGCAGCGTTGACCTCCCAGGGGCTACCTACGAGCAGTACTTC
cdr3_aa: CSVDLPGATYEQYF

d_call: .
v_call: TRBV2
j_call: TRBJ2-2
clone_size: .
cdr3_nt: TGTGCCAGCAGTGAACGCCGGGCCGGGGAGCTGTTTTTT
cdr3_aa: CASSERRAGELFF

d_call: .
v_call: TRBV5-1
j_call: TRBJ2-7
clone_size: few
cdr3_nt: TGCGCCAGCAGCTTGGACTCACCCCCCTACGGCGAGCAGTACTTC
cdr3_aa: CASSLDSPPYGEQYF

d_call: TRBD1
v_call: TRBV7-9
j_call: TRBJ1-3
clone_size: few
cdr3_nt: TGTGCCAGCAGCTTCGGACAGGGAGCACGCCGTGTTGGAAACACCATATATTTT
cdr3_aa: CASSFGQGARRVGNTIYF

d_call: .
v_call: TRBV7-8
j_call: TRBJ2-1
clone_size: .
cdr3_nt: TGTGCCAGCAGCCTAGGGGGTAGTGACAATGAGCAGTTCTTC
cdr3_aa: CASSLGGSDNEQFF

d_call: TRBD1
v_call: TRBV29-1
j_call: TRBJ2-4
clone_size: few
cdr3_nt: TGCAGCACCCGGACGACAGGGGGCGCGGGCATTCAGTACTTC
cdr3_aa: CSTRTTGGAGIQYF